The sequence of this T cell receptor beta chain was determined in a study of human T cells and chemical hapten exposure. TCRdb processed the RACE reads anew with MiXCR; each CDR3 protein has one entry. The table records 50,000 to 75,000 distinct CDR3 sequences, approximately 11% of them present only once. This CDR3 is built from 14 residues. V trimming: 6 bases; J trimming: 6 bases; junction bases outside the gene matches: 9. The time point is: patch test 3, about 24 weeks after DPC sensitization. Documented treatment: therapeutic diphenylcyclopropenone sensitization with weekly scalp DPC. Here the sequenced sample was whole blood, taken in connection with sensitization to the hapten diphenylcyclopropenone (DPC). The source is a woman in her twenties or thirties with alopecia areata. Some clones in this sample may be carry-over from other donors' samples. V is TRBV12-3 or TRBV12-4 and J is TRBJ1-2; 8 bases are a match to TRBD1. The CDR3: CASRRGQGLDGYTF. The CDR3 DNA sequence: TGTGCCAGCAGGAGAGGACAGGGCTTGGATGGCTACACCTTC.